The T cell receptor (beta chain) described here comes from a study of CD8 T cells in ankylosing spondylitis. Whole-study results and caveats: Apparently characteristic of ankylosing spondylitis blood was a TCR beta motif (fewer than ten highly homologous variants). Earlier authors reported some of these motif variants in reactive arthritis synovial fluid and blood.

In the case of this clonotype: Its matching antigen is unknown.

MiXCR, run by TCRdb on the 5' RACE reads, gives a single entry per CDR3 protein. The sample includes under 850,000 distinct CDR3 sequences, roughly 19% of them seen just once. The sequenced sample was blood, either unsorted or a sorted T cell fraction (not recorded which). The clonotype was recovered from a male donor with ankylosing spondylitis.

The CDR3 loop is CASSYGGSVQETQYF. The CDR3 nucleotides are TGTGCCAGCAGCTACGGGGGTTCGGTTCAAGAGACCCAGTACTTC. The rearrangement joins TRBV11-3 to TRBJ2-5, with a weak D call TRBD2 (6 bases). The CDR3 length is 15 residues. Trimming shortened V by 4 bases and J by 2 bases, and 14 bases separated the two germline ends. Germline values: CDR1 SGHNT, CDR2 YENEEA. The full variable domain, in which reference TRBV11-3 and TRBJ2-5 provide the parts outside the CDR3, is EAGVVQSPRYKIIEKKQPVAFWCNPISGHNTLYWYLQNLGQGPELLIRYENEEAVDDSQLPKDRFSAERLKGVDSTLKIQPAELGDSAVYLCASSYGGSVQETQYFGPGTRLLVL.